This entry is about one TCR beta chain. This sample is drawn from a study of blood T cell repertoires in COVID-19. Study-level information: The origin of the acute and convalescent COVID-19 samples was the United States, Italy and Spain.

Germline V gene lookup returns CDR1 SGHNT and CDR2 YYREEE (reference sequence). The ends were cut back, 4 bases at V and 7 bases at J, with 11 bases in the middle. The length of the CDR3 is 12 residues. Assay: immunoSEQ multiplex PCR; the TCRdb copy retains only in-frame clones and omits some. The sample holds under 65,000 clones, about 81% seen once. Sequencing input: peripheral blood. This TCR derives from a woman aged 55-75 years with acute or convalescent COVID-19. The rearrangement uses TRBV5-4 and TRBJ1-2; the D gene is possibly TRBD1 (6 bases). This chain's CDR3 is CASSRGHGGYTF. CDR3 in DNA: TGTGCCAGCAGCAGGGGACATGGTGGCTACACCTTC.